The sequence of this TCR beta chain was determined in a study of identical twins. This clonotype has a handful of counts. Its antigen is undetermined. The germline V gene encodes CDR1 SGDLS and CDR2 YYNGEE. V gave up 4 bases and J gave up 0 bases, with 11 bases separating them. This CDR3 has 14 amino acids. TCRdb reanalysed the 5' RACE reads using MiXCR and keeps one entry per CDR3 protein. This table has 200,000 to 250,000 distinct CDR3 sequences, more than 9.5% appearing once. The study, taken as a whole, reports: Invariant MAIT and iNKT cells could partly confound zero-insertion analyses. Insertions ran lower in abundant cord blood beta clonotypes, though not in memory repertoires. Without tracking the same donors, conclusions rested on cross-sectional statistical analysis.

The sample was also linked to a second study, of yellow fever vaccine responses in identical twins.

The sequence derives from a young woman in good health. The V and J genes are TRBV9 and TRBJ2-7, with D perhaps matching TRBD1 (6 bases). The sequenced sample was memory (CD45RO+) T cells sorted from blood. The CDR3 spells CASSRRDTSYEQYF. For the CDR3, the DNA is TGTGCCAGCAGCAGAAGGGACACCTCCTACGAGCAGTACTTC.